This is a list of T cell receptor beta chains from one sample in a study of human T cells and chemical hapten exposure. TCRdb called the RACE reads again in MiXCR, with one record for every CDR3 protein. The sample gives some 110,000 distinct CDR3 sequences, 10% to 12% of which show up once; approximately 2.5% is in the top ten. Sequenced material: whole blood, taken in connection with sensitization to the hapten diphenylcyclopropenone (DPC). These receptors were taken from a woman aged 45-60 years with alopecia areata. Some clones in this sample may be carry-over from other donors' samples. Both conserved end residues are part of each CDR3. Fields, in order: J gene, V gene, clone size, D gene, CDR3 DNA, CDR3 protein. D genes are given only for firm matches. Only some rows state a clone size, as once, few, many or a class for expanded clones.

>TRBJ2-3|TRBV5-1|.|TRBD2
TGCGCCAGCAGCCCGAGGACTAGCGGGGGAGTCACAGATACGCAGTATTTT
CASSPRTSGGVTDTQYF
>TRBJ1-1|TRBV6-2/TRBV6-3|.|.
TGTGCCAGCAGTTACGGGGGTCCCTTGGCTTTCTTT
CASSYGGPLAFF
>TRBJ1-1|TRBV24-1|few|.
TGTGCCACCAGTGATGATGGTCGGGGGAACACTGAAGCTTTCTTT
CATSDDGRGNTEAFF
>TRBJ1-1|TRBV15|few|.
TGTGCCACCAGCAGAGGAGGACTGAACACTGAAGCTTTCTTT
CATSRGGLNTEAFF
>TRBJ2-3|TRBV13|few|TRBD2
TGTGCCAGCAGCATCTTCAGCGGGGGGGGCAATACGCAGTATTTT
CASSIFSGGGNTQYF
>TRBJ1-3|TRBV30|.|.
TGTGCCTGGAGTGGTATCGAGACCGGAGCATCTGGAAACACCATATATTTT
CAWSGIETGASGNTIYF
>TRBJ2-3|TRBV20-1|many|.
TGCAGTGCAACTAGGGATACGCAGTATTTT
CSATRDTQYF
>TRBJ2-6|TRBV10-3|.|.
TGTGACATCAGTGAGGCAGGGCGCTCTGGGGCCAACGTCCTGACTTTC
CDISEAGRSGANVLTF
>TRBJ1-1|TRBV18|.|TRBD1
TGTGCCAGCTCTGGACAGGAGAACACTGAAGCTTTCTTT
CASSGQENTEAFF
>TRBJ2-1|TRBV18|.|.
TGTGCCAGCTCACCAAGGGGGAGCTCCTACAATGAGCAGTTCTTC
CASSPRGSSYNEQFF
>TRBJ2-3|TRBV20-1|many|.
TGCAGTGCTAGAGTTTCACAGCGAACAGATACGCAGTATTTT
CSARVSQRTDTQYF
>TRBJ1-5|TRBV2|many|.
TGTGCCAGCAACAGGGAGGCTCAGCCCCAGCATTTT
CASNREAQPQHF
>TRBJ2-5|TRBV30|many|TRBD2
TGTGCCGGGACGACTAGCGCCAGGACCCAGTACTTC
CAGTTSARTQYF
>TRBJ2-7|TRBV12-3/TRBV12-4|few|.
TGTGCCAGCAGCCAGAGCGACGGAACGCTCTCCAGGGAGCAGTACTTC
CASSQSDGTLSREQYF
>TRBJ2-3|TRBV4-3|many|.
TGCGCCAGCAGCCAAGGCCCCACCCAGGGGATCACAGATACGCAGTATTTT
CASSQGPTQGITDTQYF
>TRBJ1-6|TRBV13|many|.
TGTGCCAGCAGCAATACAGGGTTAGGGTCACCCCTCCACTTT
CASSNTGLGSPLHF